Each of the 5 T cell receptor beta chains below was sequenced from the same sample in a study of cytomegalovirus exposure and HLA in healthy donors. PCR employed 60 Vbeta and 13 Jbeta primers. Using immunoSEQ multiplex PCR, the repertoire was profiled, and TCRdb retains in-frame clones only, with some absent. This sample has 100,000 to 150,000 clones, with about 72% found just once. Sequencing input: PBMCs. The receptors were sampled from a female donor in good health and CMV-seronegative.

In DNA, the CDR3 is TGTGCCAGTAGTATCCGGGCCGGGGAGCTGTTTTTT. Translating it yields CASSIRAGELFF. The V and J genes are TRBV19 and TRBJ2-2; D is uncertain. Trimming pared 3 bases from V and 6 bases from J, leaving 5 bases between. In germline, CDR1 is LNHDA, CDR2 SQIVND (reference sequence). The CDR3 loop spans 12 amino acids.

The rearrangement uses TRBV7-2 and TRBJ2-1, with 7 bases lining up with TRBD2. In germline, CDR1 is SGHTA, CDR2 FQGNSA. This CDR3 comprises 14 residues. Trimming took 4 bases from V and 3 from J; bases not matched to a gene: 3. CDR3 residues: CASSSLAVYNEQFF. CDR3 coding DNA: TGTGCCAGCAGCTCTCTAGCGGTCTACAATGAGCAGTTCTTC. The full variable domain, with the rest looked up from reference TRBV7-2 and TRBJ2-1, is GAGVSQSPSNKVTEKGKDVELRCDPISGHTALYWYRQSLGQGLEFLIYFQGNSAPDKSGLPSDRFSAERTGGSVSTLTIQRTQQEDSAVYLCASSSLAVYNEQFFGPGTRLTVL.

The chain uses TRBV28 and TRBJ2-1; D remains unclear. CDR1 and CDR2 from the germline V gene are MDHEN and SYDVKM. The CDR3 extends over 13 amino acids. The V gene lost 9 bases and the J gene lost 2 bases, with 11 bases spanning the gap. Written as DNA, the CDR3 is TGTGCCAGAAGGAGTGTTCCCTACAATGAGCAGTTCTTC. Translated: CARRSVPYNEQFF. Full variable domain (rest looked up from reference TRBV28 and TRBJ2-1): DVKVTQSSRYLVKRTGEKVFLECVQDMDHENMFWYRQDPGLGLRLIYFSYDVKMKEKGDIPEGYSVSREKKERFSLILESASTNQTSMYLCARRSVPYNEQFFGPGTRLTVL.

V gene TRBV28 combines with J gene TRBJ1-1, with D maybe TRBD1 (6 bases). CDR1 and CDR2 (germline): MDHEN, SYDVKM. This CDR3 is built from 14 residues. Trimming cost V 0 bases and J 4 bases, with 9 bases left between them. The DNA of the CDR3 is TGTGCCAGCAGTTTATGGGGAGGGGGCACTGAAGCTTTCTTT. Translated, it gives CASSLWGGGTEAFF.

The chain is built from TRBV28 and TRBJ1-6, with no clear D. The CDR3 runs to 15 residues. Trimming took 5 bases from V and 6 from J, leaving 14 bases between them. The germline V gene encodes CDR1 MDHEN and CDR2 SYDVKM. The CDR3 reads CASSPYLHGNSPLHF. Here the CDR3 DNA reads TGTGCCAGCAGTCCATACCTCCACGGTAATTCACCCCTCCACTTT.